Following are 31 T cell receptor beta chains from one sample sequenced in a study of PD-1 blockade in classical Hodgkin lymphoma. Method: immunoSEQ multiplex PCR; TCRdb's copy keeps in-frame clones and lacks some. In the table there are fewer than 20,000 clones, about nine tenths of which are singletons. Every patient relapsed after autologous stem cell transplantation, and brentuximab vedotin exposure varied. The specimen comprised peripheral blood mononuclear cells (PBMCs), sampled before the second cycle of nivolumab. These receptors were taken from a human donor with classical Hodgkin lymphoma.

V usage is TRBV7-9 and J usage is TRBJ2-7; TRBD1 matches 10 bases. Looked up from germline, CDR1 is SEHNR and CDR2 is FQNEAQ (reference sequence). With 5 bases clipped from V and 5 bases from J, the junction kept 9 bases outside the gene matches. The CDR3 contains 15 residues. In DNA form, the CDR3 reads TGTGCCAGCAGCCTTGGGACAGGGGTGGGCAACGAGCAGTACTTC. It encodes CASSLGTGVGNEQYF.

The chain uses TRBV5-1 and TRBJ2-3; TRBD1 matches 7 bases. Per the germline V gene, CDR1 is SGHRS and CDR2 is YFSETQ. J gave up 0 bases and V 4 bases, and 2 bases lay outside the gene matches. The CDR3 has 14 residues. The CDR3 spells CASSRGQSTDTQYF. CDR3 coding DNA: TGCGCCAGCAGCAGGGGACAGAGCACAGATACGCAGTATTTT.

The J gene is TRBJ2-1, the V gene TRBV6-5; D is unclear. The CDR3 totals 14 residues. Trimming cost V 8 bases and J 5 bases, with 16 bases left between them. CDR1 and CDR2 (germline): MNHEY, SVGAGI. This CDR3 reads CASSPVVPNNEQFF. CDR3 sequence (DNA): TGTGCCAGCTCCCCGGTAGTCCCCAACAATGAGCAGTTCTTC.

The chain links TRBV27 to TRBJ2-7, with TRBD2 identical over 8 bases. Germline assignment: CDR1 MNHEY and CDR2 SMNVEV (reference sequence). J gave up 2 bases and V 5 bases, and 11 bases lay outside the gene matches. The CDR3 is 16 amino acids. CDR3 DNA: TGTGCCAGCAGTACTCAATTGCGGGGGGTTGCCTACGAGCAGTACTTC. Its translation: CASSTQLRGVAYEQYF.

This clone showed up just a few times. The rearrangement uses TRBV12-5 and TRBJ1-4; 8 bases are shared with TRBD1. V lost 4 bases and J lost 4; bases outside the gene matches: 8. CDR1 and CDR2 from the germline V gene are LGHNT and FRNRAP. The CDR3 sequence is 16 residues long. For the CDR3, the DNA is TGTGCTAGTGGTTCCGGACAGGGCGCGATTAATGAAAAACTGTTTTTT. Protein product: CASGSGQGAINEKLFF.

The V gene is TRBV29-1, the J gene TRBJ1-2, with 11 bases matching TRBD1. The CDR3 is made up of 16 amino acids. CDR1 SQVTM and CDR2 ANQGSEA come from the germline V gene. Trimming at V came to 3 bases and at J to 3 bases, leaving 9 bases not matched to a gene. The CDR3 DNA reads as TGCAGCGTTGAGAGGACAGGGGGCGCTTACGACTATGGCTACACCTTC. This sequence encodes CSVERTGGAYDYGYTF.

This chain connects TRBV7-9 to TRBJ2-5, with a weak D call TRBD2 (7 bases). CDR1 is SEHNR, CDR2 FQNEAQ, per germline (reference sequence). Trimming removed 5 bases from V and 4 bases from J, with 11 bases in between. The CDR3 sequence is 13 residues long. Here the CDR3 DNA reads TGTGCCAGCAGCACCCGGGGGGCAGAGACCCAGTACTTC. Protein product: CASSTRGAETQYF.

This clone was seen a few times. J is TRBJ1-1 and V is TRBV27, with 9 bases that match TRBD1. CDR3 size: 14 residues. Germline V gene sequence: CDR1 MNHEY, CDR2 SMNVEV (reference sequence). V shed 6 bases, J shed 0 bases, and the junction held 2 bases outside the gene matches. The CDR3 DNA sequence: TGTGCCAGCAGGGGGACAGGGCTGAACACTGAAGCTTTCTTT. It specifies CASRGTGLNTEAFF.

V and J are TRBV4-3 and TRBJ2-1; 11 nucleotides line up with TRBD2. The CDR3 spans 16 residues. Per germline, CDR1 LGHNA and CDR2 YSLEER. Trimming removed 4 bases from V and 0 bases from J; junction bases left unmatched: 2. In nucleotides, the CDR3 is TGCGCCAGCAGCCCTAGCGGGGGGCCCTCCTACAATGAGCAGTTCTTC. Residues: CASSPSGGPSYNEQFF.

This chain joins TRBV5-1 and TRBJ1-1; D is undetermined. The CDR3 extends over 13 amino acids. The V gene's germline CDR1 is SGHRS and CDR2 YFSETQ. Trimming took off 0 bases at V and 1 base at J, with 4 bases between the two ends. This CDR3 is CASSLEQNTEAFF. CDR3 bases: TGCGCCAGCAGCTTGGAACAGAACACTGAAGCTTTCTTT.

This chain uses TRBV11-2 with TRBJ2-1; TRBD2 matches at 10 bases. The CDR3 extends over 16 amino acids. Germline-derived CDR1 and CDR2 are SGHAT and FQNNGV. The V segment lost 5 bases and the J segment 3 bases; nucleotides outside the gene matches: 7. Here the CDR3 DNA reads TGTGCCAGCAGCGAGCGGGGGGGCTTTAGCTACAATGAGCAGTTCTTC. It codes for CASSERGGFSYNEQFF.

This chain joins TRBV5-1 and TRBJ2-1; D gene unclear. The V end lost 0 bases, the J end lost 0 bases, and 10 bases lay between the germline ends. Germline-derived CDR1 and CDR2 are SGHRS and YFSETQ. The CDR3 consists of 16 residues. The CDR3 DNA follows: TGCGCCAGCAGCTTGGTCCCTCAAAGCTCCTACAATGAGCAGTTCTTC. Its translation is CASSLVPQSSYNEQFF.

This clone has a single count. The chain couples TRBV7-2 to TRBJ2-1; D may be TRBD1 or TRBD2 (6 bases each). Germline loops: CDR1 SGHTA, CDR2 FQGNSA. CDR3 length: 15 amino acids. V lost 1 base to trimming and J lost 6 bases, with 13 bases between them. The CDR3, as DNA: TGTGCCAGCAGCTTAGGGCAGGGGAGGCTCAATGAGCAGTTCTTC. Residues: CASSLGQGRLNEQFF.

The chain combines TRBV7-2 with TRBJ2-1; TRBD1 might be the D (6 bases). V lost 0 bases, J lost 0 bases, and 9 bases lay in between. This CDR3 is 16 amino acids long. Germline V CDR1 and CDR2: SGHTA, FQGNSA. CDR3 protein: CASSLAQGGSYNEQFF. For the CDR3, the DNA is TGTGCCAGCAGCTTAGCGCAAGGGGGCTCCTACAATGAGCAGTTCTTC.

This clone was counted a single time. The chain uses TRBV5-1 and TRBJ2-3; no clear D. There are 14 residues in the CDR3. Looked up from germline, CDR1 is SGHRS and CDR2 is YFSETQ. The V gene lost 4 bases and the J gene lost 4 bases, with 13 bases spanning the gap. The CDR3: CASSPIVRADTQYF. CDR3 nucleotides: TGCGCCAGCAGCCCGATAGTCCGCGCAGATACGCAGTATTTT.

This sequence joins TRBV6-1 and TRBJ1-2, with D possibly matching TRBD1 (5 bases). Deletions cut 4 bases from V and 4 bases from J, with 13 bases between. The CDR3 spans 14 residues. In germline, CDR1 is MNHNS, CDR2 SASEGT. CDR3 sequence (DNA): TGTGCCAGCAGTGGTTGGGGGGAAGGCTATGGCTACACCTTC. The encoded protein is CASSGWGEGYGYTF.

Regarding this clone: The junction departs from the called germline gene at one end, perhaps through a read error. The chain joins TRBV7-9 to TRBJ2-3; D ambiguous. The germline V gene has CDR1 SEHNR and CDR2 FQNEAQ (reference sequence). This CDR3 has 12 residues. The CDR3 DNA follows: TGTGCCAGCAGCGTTAGCACCGATACGCAGTATTTT. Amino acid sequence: CASSVSTDTQYF.

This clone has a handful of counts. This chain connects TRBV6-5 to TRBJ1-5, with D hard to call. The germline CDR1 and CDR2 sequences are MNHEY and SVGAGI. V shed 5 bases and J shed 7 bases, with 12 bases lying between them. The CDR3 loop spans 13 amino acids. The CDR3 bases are TGTGCCAGCAGTCGGACTGGGCCCCAGCCCCAGCATTTT. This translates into CASSRTGPQPQHF.

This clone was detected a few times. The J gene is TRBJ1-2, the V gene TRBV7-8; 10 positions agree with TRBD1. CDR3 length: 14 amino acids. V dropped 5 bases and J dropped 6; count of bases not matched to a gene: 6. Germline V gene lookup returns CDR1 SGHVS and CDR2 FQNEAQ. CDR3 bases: TGTGCCAGCAGCGCCCAGGACAGGGGGAATGGCTACACCTTC. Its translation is CASSAQDRGNGYTF.

CDR3 in DNA: TGTGCCAGCAGTGAGCTCGCGGGGGGAGACTATGGCTACACCTTC. This translates into CASSELAGGDYGYTF. The chain links TRBV6-1 to TRBJ1-2; the D gene is possibly TRBD1 (5 bases). Trimming shortened V by 3 bases and J by 3 bases, and 14 bases separated the two germline ends. The V gene's germline CDR1 is MNHNS and CDR2 SASEGT. This CDR3 has 15 residues.

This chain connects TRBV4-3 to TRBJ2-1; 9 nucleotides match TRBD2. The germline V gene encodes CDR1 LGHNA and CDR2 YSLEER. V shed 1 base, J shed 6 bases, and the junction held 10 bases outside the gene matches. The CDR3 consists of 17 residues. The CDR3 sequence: CASSQGLLGGGGNEQFF. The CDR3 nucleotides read TGCGCCAGCAGCCAAGGGCTTTTGGGCGGGGGGGGCAATGAGCAGTTCTTC.

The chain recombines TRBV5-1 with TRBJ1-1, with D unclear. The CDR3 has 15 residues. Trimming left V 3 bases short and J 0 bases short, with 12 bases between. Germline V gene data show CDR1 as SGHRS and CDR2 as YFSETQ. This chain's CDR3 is CASSSLPNMNTEAFF. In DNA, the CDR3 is TGCGCCAGCAGCTCACTACCTAATATGAACACTGAAGCTTTCTTT.

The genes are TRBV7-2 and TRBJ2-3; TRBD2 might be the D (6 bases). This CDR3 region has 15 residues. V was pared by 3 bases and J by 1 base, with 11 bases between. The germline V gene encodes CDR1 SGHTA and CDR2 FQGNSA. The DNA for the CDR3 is TGTGCCAGCAGCTTCGGGGCGGGGCGCACAGATACGCAGTATTTT. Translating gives CASSFGAGRTDTQYF.

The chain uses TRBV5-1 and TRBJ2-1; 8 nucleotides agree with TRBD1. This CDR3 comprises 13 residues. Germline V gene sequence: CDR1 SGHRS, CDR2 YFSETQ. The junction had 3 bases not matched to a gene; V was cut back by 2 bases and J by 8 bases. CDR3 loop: CASSFQGAYEQFF. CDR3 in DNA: TGCGCCAGCAGCTTTCAGGGGGCCTATGAGCAGTTCTTC.

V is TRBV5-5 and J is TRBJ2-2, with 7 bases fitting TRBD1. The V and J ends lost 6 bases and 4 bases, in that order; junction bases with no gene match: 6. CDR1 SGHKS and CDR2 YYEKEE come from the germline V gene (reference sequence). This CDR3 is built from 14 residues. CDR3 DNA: TGTGCCAGCATCAGGGACAGCGTCACCGGGGAGCTGTTTTTT. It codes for CASIRDSVTGELFF.

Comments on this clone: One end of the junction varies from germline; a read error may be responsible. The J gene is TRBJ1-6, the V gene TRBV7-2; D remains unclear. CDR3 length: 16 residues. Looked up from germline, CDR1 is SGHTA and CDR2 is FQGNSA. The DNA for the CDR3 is TGTGCCAACAGCTTAGCGCCGGTCGGCGATAATTCACCCCTCCACTTT. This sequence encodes CANSLAPVGDNSPLHF.

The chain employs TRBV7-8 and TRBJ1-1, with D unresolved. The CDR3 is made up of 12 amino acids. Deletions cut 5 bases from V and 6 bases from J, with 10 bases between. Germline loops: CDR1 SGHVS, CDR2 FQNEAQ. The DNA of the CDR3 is TGTGCCAGCAGCCAAGGGTTAGCTGAAGCTTTCTTT. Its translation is CASSQGLAEAFF.

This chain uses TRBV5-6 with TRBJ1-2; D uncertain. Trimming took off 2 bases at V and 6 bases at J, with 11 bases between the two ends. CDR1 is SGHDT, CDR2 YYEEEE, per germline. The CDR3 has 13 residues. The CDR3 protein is CASSFGVLDGYTF. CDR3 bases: TGTGCCAGCAGCTTTGGGGTATTGGATGGCTACACCTTC.

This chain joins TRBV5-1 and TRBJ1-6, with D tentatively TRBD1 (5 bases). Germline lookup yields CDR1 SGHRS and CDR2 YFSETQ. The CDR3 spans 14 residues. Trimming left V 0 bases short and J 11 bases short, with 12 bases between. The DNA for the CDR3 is TGCGCCAGCAGCTTGGGTGGGGCGCTTACACCCCTCCACTTT. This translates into CASSLGGALTPLHF.

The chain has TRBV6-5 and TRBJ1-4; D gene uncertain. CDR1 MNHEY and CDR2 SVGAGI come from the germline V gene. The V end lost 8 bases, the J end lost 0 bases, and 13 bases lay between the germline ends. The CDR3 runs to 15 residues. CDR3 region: CASRPEGATNEKLFF. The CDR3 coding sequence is TGTGCCAGCCGCCCGGAGGGTGCAACTAATGAAAAACTGTTTTTT.

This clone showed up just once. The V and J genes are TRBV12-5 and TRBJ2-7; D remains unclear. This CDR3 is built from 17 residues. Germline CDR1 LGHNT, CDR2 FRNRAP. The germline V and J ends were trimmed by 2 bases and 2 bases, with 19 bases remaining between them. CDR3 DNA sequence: TGTGCTAGTGGTTTGAGCGCTAAAACAGCCAATACCTACGAGCAGTACTTC. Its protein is CASGLSAKTANTYEQYF.